The clone carrying this T cell receptor (beta chain) has a handful of counts. Its specificity is not known. This sample stems from a study of cytomegalovirus exposure and HLA in healthy donors. The CDR3 loop spans 13 amino acids. Germline V gene lookup returns CDR1 ENHRY and CDR2 SYGVKD. V gave up 3 bases and J gave up 8 bases, with 13 bases separating them. Overall study results and limits: Both high specificity and high sensitivity reportedly marked the classifier's diagnosis of cytomegalovirus status. Subsequent analysis found a tendency for first-cohort TCR clusters to co-occur within the 120 or so validation repertoires. There were approximately 150 TCR beta chains listed as cytomegalovirus-associated. CMV antigen specificity was confirmed in vitro for a few CMV-associated chains.

The data were produced by immunoSEQ multiplex PCR, yet TCRdb's version contains in-frame clones alone and is incomplete. Altogether about 280,000 clones are present, roughly 88% being singletons, with the ten largest covering about 0.99%. The sample consisted of PBMCs. V gene TRBV10-3 combines with J gene TRBJ1-2, with D uncertain. This sequence originates from a woman in her late teens or twenties in good health and CMV-seronegative. CDR3 sequence reads: CAISERQEGGYTF. DNA for the CDR3: TGTGCCATCAGTGAAAGGCAGGAGGGAGGCTACACCTTC.